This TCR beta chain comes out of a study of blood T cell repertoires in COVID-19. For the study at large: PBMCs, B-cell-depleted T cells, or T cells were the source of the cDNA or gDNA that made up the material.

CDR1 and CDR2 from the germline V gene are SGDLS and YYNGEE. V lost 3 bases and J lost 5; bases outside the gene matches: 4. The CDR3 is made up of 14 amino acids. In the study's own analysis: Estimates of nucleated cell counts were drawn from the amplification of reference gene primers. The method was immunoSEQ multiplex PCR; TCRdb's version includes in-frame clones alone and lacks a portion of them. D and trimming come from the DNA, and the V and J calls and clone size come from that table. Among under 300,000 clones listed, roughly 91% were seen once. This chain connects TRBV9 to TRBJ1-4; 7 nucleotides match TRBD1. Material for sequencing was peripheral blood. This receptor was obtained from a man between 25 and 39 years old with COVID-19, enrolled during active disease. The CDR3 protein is CASSADRTNEKLFF. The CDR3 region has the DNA TGTGCCAGCAGCGCGGACAGGACAAATGAAAAACTGTTTTTT. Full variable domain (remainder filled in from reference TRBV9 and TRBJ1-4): DSGVTQTPKHLITATGQRVTLRCSPRSGDLSVYWYQQSLDQGLQFLIQYYNGEERAKGNILERFSAQQFPDLHSELNLSSLELGDSALYFCASSADRTNEKLFFGSGTQLSVL.